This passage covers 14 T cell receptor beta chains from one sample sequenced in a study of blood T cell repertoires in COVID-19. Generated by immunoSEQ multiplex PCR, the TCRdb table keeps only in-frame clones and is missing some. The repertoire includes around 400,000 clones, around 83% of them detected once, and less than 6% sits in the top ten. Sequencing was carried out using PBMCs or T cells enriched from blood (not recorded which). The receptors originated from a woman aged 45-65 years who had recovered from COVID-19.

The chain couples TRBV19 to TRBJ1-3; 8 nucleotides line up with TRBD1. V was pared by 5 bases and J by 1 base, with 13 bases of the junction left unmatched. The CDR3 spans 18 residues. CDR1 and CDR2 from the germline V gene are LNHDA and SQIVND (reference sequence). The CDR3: CASSRAGTGPVSGNTIYF. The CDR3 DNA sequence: TGTGCCAGTAGTCGGGCCGGGACAGGCCCGGTGTCTGGAAACACCATATATTTT.

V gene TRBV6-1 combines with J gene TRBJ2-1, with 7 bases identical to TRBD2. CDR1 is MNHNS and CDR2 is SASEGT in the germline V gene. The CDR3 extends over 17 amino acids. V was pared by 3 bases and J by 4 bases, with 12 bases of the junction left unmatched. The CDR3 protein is CASSEGGPGLLYNEQFF. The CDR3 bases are TGTGCCAGCAGTGAGGGGGGTCCGGGACTATTATACAATGAGCAGTTCTTC.

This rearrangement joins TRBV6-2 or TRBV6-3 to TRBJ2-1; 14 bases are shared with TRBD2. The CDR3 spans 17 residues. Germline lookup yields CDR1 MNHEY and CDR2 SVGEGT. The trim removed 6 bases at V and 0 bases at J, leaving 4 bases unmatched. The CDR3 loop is CASSPGTSGSSYNEQFF. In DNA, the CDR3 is TGTGCCAGCAGCCCAGGGACTAGCGGGAGCTCCTACAATGAGCAGTTCTTC.

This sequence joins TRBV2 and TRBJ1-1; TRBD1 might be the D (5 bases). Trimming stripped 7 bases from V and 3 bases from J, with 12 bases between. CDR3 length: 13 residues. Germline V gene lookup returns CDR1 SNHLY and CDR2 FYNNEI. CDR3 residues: CASIDSIHTEAFF. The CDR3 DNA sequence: TGTGCCAGCATAGACAGTATACACACTGAAGCTTTCTTT.

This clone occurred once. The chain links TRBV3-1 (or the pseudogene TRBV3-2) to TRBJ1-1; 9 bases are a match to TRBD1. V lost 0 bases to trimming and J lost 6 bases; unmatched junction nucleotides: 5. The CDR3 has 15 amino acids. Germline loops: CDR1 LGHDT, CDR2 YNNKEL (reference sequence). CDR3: CASSQEGQGKAEAFF. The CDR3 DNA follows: TGTGCCAGCAGCCAAGAGGGACAGGGAAAGGCTGAAGCTTTCTTT.

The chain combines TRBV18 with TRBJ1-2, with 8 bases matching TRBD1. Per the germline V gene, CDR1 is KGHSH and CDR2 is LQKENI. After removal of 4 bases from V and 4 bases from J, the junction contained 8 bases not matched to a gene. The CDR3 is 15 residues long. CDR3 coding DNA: TGTGCCAGCTCACAAGAACAGGGGGGTATCTATGGCTACACCTTC. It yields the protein CASSQEQGGIYGYTF.

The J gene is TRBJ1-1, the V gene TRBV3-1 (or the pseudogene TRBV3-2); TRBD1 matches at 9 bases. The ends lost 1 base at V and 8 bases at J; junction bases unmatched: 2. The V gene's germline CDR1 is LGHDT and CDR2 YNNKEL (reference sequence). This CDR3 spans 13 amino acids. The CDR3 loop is CASSQGQGEEAFF. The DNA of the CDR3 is TGTGCCAGCAGCCAAGGACAGGGGGAAGAAGCTTTCTTT.

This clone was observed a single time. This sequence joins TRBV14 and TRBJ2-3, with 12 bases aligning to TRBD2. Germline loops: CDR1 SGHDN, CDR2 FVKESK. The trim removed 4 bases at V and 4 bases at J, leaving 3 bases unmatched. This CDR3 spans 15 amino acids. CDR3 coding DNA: TGTGCCAGCAGCCTTCGACTAGCGGGAGCAGATACGCAGTATTTT. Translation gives CASSLRLAGADTQYF.

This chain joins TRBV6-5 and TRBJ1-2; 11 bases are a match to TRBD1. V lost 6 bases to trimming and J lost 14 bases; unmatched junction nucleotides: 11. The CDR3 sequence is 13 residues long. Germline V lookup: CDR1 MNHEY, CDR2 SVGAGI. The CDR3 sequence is CASSPGQGVANTF. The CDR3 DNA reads TGTGCCAGCAGCCCGGGACAGGGGGTGGCTAATACCTTC.

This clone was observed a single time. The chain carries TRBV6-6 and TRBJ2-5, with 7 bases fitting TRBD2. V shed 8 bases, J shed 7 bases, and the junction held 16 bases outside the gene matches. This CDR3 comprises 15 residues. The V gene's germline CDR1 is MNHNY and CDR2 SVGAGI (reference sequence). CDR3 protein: CASSTREANGRTQYF. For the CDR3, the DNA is TGTGCCAGCTCGACTCGGGAGGCCAATGGGAGGACCCAGTACTTC.

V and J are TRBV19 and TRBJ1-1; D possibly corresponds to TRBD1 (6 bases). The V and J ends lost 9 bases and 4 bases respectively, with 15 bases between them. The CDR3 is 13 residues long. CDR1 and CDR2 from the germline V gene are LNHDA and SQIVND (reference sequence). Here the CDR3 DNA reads TGTGCCAGCAGGGGCCGTTCACGCACTGAAGCTTTCTTT. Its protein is CASRGRSRTEAFF.

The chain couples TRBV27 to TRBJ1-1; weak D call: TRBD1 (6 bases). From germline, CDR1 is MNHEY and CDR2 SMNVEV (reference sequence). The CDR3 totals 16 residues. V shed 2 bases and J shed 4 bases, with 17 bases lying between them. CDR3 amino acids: CASSLRAGAGGTEAFF. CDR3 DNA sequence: TGTGCCAGCAGTTTAAGGGCAGGGGCTGGGGGCACTGAAGCTTTCTTT.

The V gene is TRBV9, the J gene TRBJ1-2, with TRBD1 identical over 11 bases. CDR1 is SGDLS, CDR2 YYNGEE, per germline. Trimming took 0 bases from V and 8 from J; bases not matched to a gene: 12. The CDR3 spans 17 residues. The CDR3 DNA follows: TGTGCCAGCAGCGTAGCTACCGACGGACAGGGGGCAAGAGGCTACACCTTC. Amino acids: CASSVATDGQGARGYTF.

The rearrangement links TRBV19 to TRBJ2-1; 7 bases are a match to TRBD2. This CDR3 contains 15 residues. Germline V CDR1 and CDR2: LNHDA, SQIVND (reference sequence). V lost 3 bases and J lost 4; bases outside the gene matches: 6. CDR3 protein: CASSIASGGYNEQFF. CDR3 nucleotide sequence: TGTGCCAGTAGTATCGCTAGCGGAGGGTACAATGAGCAGTTCTTC.